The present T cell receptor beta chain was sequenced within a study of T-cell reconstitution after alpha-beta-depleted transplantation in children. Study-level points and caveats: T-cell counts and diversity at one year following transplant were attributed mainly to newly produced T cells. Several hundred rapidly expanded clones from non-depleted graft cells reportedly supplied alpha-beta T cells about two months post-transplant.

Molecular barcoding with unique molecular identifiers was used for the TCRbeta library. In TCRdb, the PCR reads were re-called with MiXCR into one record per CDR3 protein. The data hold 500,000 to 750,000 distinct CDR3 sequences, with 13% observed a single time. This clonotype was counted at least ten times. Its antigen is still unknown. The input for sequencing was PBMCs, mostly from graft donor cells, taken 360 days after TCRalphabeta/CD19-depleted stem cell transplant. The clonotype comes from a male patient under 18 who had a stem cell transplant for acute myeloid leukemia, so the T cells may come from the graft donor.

The CDR3 is CASSLAIGEQFF. The DNA for the CDR3 is TGTGCCAGCAGCTTAGCAATTGGTGAGCAGTTCTTC. The chain couples TRBV14 to TRBJ2-1; D remains unclear. CDR1 SGHDN and CDR2 FVKESK come from the germline V gene. The CDR3 contains 12 residues. Deletions cut 5 bases from V and 9 bases from J, with 11 bases between. Based on the CDR3 plus reference TRBV14 and TRBJ2-1, the full variable domain is EAGVTQFPSHSVIEKGQTVTLRCDPISGHDNLYWYRRVMGKEIKFLLHFVKESKQDESGMPNNRFLAERTGGTYSTLKVQPAELEDSGVYFCASSLAIGEQFFGPGTRLTVL.